Listed below are T cell receptor beta chains from one sample, sequenced in a study of T cells in Graves' hyperthyroidism and ophthalmopathy. Using its own MiXCR run on the multiplex PCR reads, TCRdb lists one record per CDR3 protein. Among around 540,000 distinct CDR3 sequences, roughly 16% were seen once, and the ten largest hold approximately 30%. What was sequenced was blood. The receptors stem from a woman aged 25 to 39 with Graves' ophthalmopathy. CDR3s include the opening cysteine and the closing phenylalanine or tryptophan. D genes are given only for firm matches. Clone size is stated in some rows and not others, as once, few, many or a class when expanded.

V	size	J	D	DNA	CDR3
TRBV29-1	.	TRBJ2-1	.	TGCAGCGTTGAAAAGGGGCCGGGACTCCCGGGGTTCTTC	CSVEKGPGLPGFF
TRBV6-1	few	TRBJ1-6	.	TGTGCCAGCAGTGAAGCTGAGGTCTCCGACCTCCACTTT	CASSEAEVSDLHF
TRBV6-2/TRBV6-3	many	TRBJ2-2	.	TGTGCCAGCAGTTACTCGATTGGTTCGGCAGCTCAGGGGGAGCTGTTTTTT	CASSYSIGSAAQGELFF
TRBV4-3	.	TRBJ1-6	.	TGCGCCAGCAGCCACTACAGGGACTCACCCCTCCACTTT	CASSHYRDSPLHF
TRBV18	many	TRBJ2-7	.	TGTGCCAGCCGTCCGTCTAGTTCGGGATCCTACGAGCAGTACTTC	CASRPSSSGSYEQYF
TRBV12-3/TRBV12-4	many	TRBJ2-7	.	TGTGCCAGCACCCCCTTGGGGGGTTACTACGAGCAGTACTTC	CASTPLGGYYEQYF
TRBV20-1	.	TRBJ1-4	.	TGCAGTGCTAGAGATATGAGACAGTCAAAGTATGAAAAACTGTTTTTT	CSARDMRQSKYEKLFF
TRBV28	many	TRBJ2-3	.	TGTGCCAGCAACGGGAAGACTAGCACAGATACGCAGTATTTT	CASNGKTSTDTQYF
TRBV11-3	many	TRBJ2-1	.	TGTGCCAGCAGCTTACAGGGGAGTGCCTACAATGAGCAGTTCTTC	CASSLQGSAYNEQFF
TRBV28	many	TRBJ1-5	.	TGTGCCAGCAGTTCCTCCGGGACATTGGATCAGCCCCAGCATTTT	CASSSSGTLDQPQHF
TRBV28	few	TRBJ2-1	.	TGTGCCAGCAGTTCCGTCCAGAATTGGGGGTACAATGAGCAGTTCTTC	CASSSVQNWGYNEQFF
TRBV12-3/TRBV12-4	.	TRBJ2-1	.	TGTGCCAGCAGAAGGACATGGTGGGAAGATGAGCAGTTCTTC	CASRRTWWEDEQFF
TRBV7-8	.	TRBJ1-6	TRBD1	TGTGCCAGCAGCAGACAGGGTTCTGGTGCTTCACCCCTCCACTTT	CASSRQGSGASPLHF